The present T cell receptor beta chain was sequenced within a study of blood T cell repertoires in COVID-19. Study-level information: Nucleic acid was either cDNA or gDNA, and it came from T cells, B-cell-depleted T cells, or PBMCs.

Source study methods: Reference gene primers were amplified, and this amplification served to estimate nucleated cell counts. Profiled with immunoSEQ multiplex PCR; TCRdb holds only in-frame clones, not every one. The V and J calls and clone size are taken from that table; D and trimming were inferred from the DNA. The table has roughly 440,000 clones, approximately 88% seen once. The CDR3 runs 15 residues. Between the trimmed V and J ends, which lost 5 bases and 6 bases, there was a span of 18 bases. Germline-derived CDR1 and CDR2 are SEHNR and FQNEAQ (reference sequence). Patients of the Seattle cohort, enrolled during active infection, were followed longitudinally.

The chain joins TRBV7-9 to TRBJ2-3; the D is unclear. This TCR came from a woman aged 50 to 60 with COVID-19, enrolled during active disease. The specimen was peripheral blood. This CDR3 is CASSQASSLMDTQYF. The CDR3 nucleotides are TGTGCCAGCAGCCAGGCCAGTTCTCTAATGGATACGCAGTATTTT.